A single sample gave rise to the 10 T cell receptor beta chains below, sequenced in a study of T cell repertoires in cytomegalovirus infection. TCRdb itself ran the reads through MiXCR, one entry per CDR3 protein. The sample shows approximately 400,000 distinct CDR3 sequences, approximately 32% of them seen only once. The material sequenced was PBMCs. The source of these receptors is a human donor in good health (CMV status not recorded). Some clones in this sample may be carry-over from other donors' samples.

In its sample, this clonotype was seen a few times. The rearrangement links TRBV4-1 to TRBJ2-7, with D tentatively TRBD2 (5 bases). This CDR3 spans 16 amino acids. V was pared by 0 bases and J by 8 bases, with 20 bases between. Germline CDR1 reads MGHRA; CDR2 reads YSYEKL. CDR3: CASSQEGSTLVRQQYF. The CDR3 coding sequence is TGCGCCAGCAGCCAAGAAGGGTCTACACTAGTTAGGCAGCAGTACTTC.

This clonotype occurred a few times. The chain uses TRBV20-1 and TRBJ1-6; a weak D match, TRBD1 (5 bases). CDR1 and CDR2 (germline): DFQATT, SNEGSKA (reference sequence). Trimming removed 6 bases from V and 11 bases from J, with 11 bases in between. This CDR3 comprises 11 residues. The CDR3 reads CSAPTAAPLHF. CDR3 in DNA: TGCAGTGCCCCGACAGCTGCACCCCTCCACTTT.

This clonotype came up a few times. CDR3 bases: TGTGCCAGCAGCCCCGATGGGGGACAGGGTAGGAATGAGCAGTTCTTC. As protein: CASSPDGGQGRNEQFF. This chain uses TRBV6-8 with TRBJ2-1, with TRBD1 matching 9 bases. There are 16 residues in the CDR3. The V and J ends lost 6 bases and 7 bases, in that order; junction bases with no gene match: 13. Germline V lookup: CDR1 MNHGY, CDR2 SAAAGT.

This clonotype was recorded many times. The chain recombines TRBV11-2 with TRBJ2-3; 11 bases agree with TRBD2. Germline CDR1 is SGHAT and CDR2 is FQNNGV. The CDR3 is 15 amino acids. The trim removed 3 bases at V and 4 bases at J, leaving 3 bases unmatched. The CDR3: CASSFSGGASDTQYF. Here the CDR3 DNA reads TGTGCCAGCAGCTTTAGCGGGGGGGCCTCAGATACGCAGTATTTT.

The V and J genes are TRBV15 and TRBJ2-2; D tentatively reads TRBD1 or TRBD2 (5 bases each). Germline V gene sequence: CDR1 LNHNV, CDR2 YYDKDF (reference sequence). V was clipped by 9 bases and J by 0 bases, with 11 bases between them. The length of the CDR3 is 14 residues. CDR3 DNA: TGTGCCACGAGGGACCGATCGAACACCGGGGAGCTGTTTTTT. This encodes CATRDRSNTGELFF.

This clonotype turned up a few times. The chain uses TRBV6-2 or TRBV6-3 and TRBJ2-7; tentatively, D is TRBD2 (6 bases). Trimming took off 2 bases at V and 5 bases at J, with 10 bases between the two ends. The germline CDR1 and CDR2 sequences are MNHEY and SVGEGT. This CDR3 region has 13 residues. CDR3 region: CASSYGLNNEQYF. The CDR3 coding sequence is TGTGCCAGCAGTTACGGACTAAACAACGAGCAGTACTTC.

For the CDR3, the DNA is TGTGCCAGCAGTGACGACAGCAACACTGAAGCTTTCTTT. Protein: CASSDDSNTEAFF. V gene TRBV6-4 combines with J gene TRBJ1-1, with a possible D match to TRBD1 (5 bases). Germline CDR1 reads MRHNA; CDR2 reads SNTAGT. The CDR3 runs 13 residues. V was trimmed by 2 bases and J by 2 bases, leaving 6 bases between them.

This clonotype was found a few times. Here the CDR3 DNA reads TGTGCCAGCAGCAGCCGGGACAGGGGAGTCCCTAACTATGGCTACACCTTC. It translates to CASSSRDRGVPNYGYTF. The chain joins TRBV7-2 to TRBJ1-2; 10 nucleotides agree with TRBD1. The CDR3 extends over 17 amino acids. Germline V gene lookup returns CDR1 SGHTA and CDR2 FQGNSA. The V segment lost 5 bases and the J segment 0 bases; nucleotides outside the gene matches: 9.

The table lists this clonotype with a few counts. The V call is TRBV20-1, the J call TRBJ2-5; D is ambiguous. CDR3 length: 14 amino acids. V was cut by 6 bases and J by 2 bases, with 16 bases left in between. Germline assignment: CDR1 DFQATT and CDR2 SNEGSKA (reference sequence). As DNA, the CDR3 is TGCAGTGCCCCAGCGCCGAAGGGACAAGAGACCCAGTACTTC. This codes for CSAPAPKGQETQYF.

The CDR3 loop is CASSDGRANQPQHF. The DNA of the CDR3 is TGTGCCAGCAGTGACGGGAGGGCCAATCAGCCCCAGCATTTT. This chain uses TRBV2 with TRBJ1-5; no firm D call. V lost 3 bases, J lost 3 bases, and 9 bases lay in between. The CDR3 is made up of 14 amino acids. The germline CDR1 and CDR2 sequences are SNHLY and FYNNEI.